Each of the 25 T cell receptor beta chains below was sequenced from the same sample in a study of cytomegalovirus exposure and HLA in healthy donors. Both 60 Vbeta primers and 13 Jbeta primers went into the PCR. Produced via immunoSEQ multiplex PCR; TCRdb's table is partial and in-frame only. The sample contains 79,000 or so clones, around 79% of which appear only once. Sequenced input: PBMCs. These receptors came from a woman between 40 and 55 years old in good health and CMV-seropositive.

V usage is TRBV7-8 and J usage is TRBJ2-2, with TRBD1 matching over 9 bases. In germline, CDR1 is SGHVS, CDR2 FQNEAQ. The CDR3 runs to 14 residues. With V trimmed by 5 bases and J by 6 bases, 4 bases remained unmatched. The CDR3 coding sequence is TGTGCCAGCAGCCGGGACAGGGTGGCCGGGGAGCTGTTTTTT. It encodes CASSRDRVAGELFF. Full variable domain (rest looked up from reference TRBV7-8 and TRBJ2-2): GAGVSQSPRYKVAKRGQDVALRCDPISGHVSLFWYQQALGQGPEFLTYFQNEAQLDKSGLPSDRFFAERPEGSVSTLKIQRTQQEDSAVYLCASSRDRVAGELFFGEGSRLTVL.

This clone has just one count. This chain links TRBV5-1 with TRBJ2-1; 7 nucleotides align to TRBD1. The V gene end was trimmed by 4 bases and the J gene end by 7 bases; junction bases not matched to a gene: 5. The CDR3 contains 13 residues. Germline loops: CDR1 SGHRS, CDR2 YFSETQ. The DNA of the CDR3 is TGCGCCAGCAGCGGCGAGACAGGGAATGAGCAGTTCTTC. The encoded protein is CASSGETGNEQFF.

V and J are TRBV30 and TRBJ1-2, with 7 nucleotides matching TRBD1. Germline values: CDR1 GTSNPN, CDR2 SVGIG (reference sequence). V shed 5 bases and J 6 bases; nucleotides not matched to a gene: 6. The CDR3 is 12 amino acids. The CDR3, as DNA: TGTGCCTGGCAGCAGGGGGGTCATGGCTACACCTTC. Protein product: CAWQQGGHGYTF.

The rearrangement joins TRBV5-1 to TRBJ1-2; TRBD1 aligns across 8 bases. The CDR3 covers 12 residues. Germline V lookup: CDR1 SGHRS, CDR2 YFSETQ. With 9 bases clipped from V and 6 bases from J, the junction kept 7 bases outside the gene matches. Here the CDR3 DNA reads TGCGCCACCTGGACAGGGTCGGATGGCTACACCTTC. It yields the protein CATWTGSDGYTF. Full variable domain (rest looked up from reference TRBV5-1 and TRBJ1-2): KAGVTQTPRYLIKTRGQQVTLSCSPISGHRSVSWYQQTPGQGLQFLFEYFSETQRNKGNFPGRFSGRQFSNSRSEMNVSTLELGDSALYLCATWTGSDGYTFGSGTRLTVV.

The CDR3 nucleotides read TGTGCCACCGGGACTAGCGGGAACCCGGGGGCCAATGAGCAGTTCTTC. Its protein product is CATGTSGNPGANEQFF. The genes are TRBV25-1 and TRBJ2-1, with 13 bases fitting TRBD2. V lost 10 bases and J lost 6; bases outside the gene matches: 12. The CDR3 covers 16 residues. Germline CDR1 is MGHDK and CDR2 is SYGVNS.

The chain recombines TRBV7-6 with TRBJ2-3; a weak D match, TRBD2 (6 bases). Trimming shortened V by 7 bases and J by 3 bases, and 17 bases separated the two germline ends. The CDR3 is 15 residues long. The V gene's germline CDR1 is SGHVS and CDR2 FNYEAQ. CDR3 DNA sequence: TGTGCCAGCAAAGAGGCGGGGATAAGTACAGATACGCAGTATTTT. Protein: CASKEAGISTDTQYF.

V is TRBV19 and J is TRBJ1-1; D not certain. V was pared by 8 bases and J by 6 bases, with 16 bases between. The CDR3 sequence is 13 residues long. CDR1 and CDR2 (germline): LNHDA, SQIVND (reference sequence). The CDR3 DNA sequence: TGTGCCAGTTGTAGATCGGGGTTCTCTGAAGCTTTCTTT. Translated, it gives CASCRSGFSEAFF.

This chain uses TRBV2 with TRBJ2-5; D perhaps matches TRBD1 (6 bases). This CDR3 has 13 residues. V was cut by 7 bases and J by 1 base, with 10 bases left in between. Germline V lookup: CDR1 SNHLY, CDR2 FYNNEI. The CDR3 sequence: CASTPDSQETQYF. For the CDR3, the DNA is TGTGCCAGCACCCCGGACAGCCAAGAGACCCAGTACTTC.

This chain joins TRBV4-1 and TRBJ1-1; TRBD1 matches 7 bases. V lost 1 base, J lost 6 bases, and 8 bases stayed unmatched. Germline loops: CDR1 MGHRA, CDR2 YSYEKL. The CDR3 is 15 residues long. CDR3 amino acids: CASSQGTGALSEAFF. DNA of the CDR3: TGCGCCAGCAGCCAAGGAACAGGGGCGCTTTCTGAAGCTTTCTTT.

The chain has TRBV10-3 and TRBJ1-5; tentatively, D is TRBD1 (6 bases). Germline-derived CDR1 and CDR2 are ENHRY and SYGVKD. CDR3 size: 13 residues. The V gene lost 6 bases and the J gene lost 9 bases, with 15 bases spanning the gap. CDR3 in DNA: TGTGCCATCAGGCGGACAGCCCAGGGGCCCCAGCATTTT. Translation gives CAIRRTAQGPQHF.

The chain uses TRBV30 and TRBJ2-5; maybe TRBD2 (6 bases). The CDR3 covers 14 residues. Germline CDR1 GTSNPN, CDR2 SVGIG (reference sequence). V was clipped by 2 bases and J by 3 bases, with 13 bases between them. CDR3 sequence reads: CAWSPAGLEETQYF. As DNA, the CDR3 is TGTGCCTGGAGTCCGGCGGGGCTAGAAGAGACCCAGTACTTC.

This chain joins TRBV19 and TRBJ2-1; 9 bases line up with TRBD1. With 1 base clipped from V and 10 bases from J, the junction kept 11 bases outside the gene matches. CDR1 and CDR2 from the germline V gene are LNHDA and SQIVND (reference sequence). CDR3 length: 16 amino acids. This chain's CDR3 is CASSIVGQGSGGEQFF. DNA of the CDR3: TGTGCCAGTAGTATAGTGGGACAGGGAAGTGGGGGGGAGCAGTTCTTC.

This clone was observed a single time. J is TRBJ2-1 and V is TRBV2; 9 bases agree with TRBD1. V was pared by 4 bases and J by 7 bases, with 5 bases of the junction left unmatched. The CDR3 sequence is 14 residues long. Germline assignment: CDR1 SNHLY and CDR2 FYNNEI. The CDR3 sequence: CASSGLQGANEQFF. CDR3 nucleotides: TGTGCCAGCAGTGGACTACAGGGGGCGAATGAGCAGTTCTTC. The full variable domain, its missing parts supplied by reference TRBV2 and TRBJ2-1, is EPEVTQTPSHQVTQMGQEVILRCVPISNHLYFYWYRQILGQKVEFLVSFYNNEISEKSEIFDDQFSVERPDGSNFTLKIRSTKLEDSAMYFCASSGLQGANEQFFGPGTRLTVL.

The rearrangement joins TRBV2 to TRBJ2-3; TRBD2 might be the D (5 bases). Germline V gene data show CDR1 as SNHLY and CDR2 as FYNNEI. This CDR3 spans 13 amino acids. V shed 7 bases and J shed 2 bases, with 10 bases lying between them. CDR3 region: CASMRDNTDTQYF. The CDR3 DNA is TGTGCCAGCATGAGGGATAACACAGATACGCAGTATTTT.

The V and J genes are TRBV6-5 and TRBJ1-6; 7 bases are shared with TRBD1. After removal of 6 bases from V and 7 bases from J, the junction contained 9 bases not matched to a gene. Per germline, CDR1 MNHEY and CDR2 SVGAGI. CDR3 length: 15 amino acids. The CDR3 spells CASSRDRVGNSPLHF. The CDR3 nucleotides read TGTGCCAGCAGCCGCGACAGGGTAGGAAATTCACCCCTCCACTTT.

The chain combines TRBV29-1 with TRBJ2-7; tentatively, D is TRBD2 (5 bases). The V end lost 5 bases, the J end lost 2 bases, and 13 bases lay between the germline ends. The CDR3 is 13 amino acids. Germline CDR1 is SQVTM and CDR2 is ANQGSEA. CDR3 DNA: TGCAGCGTTAGCCGGGGAGTGACCTACGAGCAGTACTTC. Its translation: CSVSRGVTYEQYF.

The rearrangement links TRBV2 to TRBJ2-7; a possible D gene is TRBD2 (5 bases). CDR3 length: 15 amino acids. V was clipped by 8 bases and J by 3 bases, with 20 bases between them. Germline V gives CDR1 SNHLY, CDR2 FYNNEI. The CDR3 spells CASLEADETYYEQYF. The CDR3 nucleotides are TGTGCCAGCCTCGAAGCGGACGAGACTTACTACGAGCAGTACTTC.

J is TRBJ2-1 and V is TRBV5-1; tentatively, D is TRBD2 (6 bases). The germline V and J ends were trimmed by 1 base and 5 bases, with 13 bases remaining between them. Germline loops: CDR1 SGHRS, CDR2 YFSETQ. This CDR3 comprises 15 residues. The CDR3: CASSLSPGVNNEQFF. The CDR3 bases are TGCGCCAGCAGCTTGTCCCCGGGAGTGAACAATGAGCAGTTCTTC.

The table lists this clone with a few counts. The V and J genes are TRBV5-4 and TRBJ2-3; possible D gene TRBD1, 6 bases. This CDR3 has 14 residues. Trimming stripped 0 bases from V and 1 base from J, with 6 bases between. CDR1 and CDR2 from the germline V gene are SGHNT and YYREEE (reference sequence). CDR3 in amino acids: CASSLEGGTDTQYF. The CDR3 coding sequence is TGTGCCAGCAGCTTGGAGGGGGGCACAGATACGCAGTATTTT.

V gene TRBV11-2 combines with J gene TRBJ2-1, with a weak D call TRBD2 (5 bases). The CDR3 contains 18 residues. Between the trimmed V and J ends, which lost 1 base and 0 bases, there was a span of 16 bases. Germline V gene lookup returns CDR1 SGHAT and CDR2 FQNNGV. CDR3 protein: CASSLVHPSGLSYNEQFF. In nucleotides, the CDR3 is TGTGCCAGCAGCTTAGTTCACCCCAGCGGTCTCTCCTACAATGAGCAGTTCTTC.

This chain uses TRBV2 with TRBJ1-5; D unclear. Germline lookup yields CDR1 SNHLY and CDR2 FYNNEI. CDR3 length equals 13 residues. Trimming removed 6 bases at V and 0 bases at J, with 6 bases between. For the CDR3, the DNA is TGTGCCAGCAGCGTAAATAGCAATCAGCCCCAGCATTTT. It is translated as CASSVNSNQPQHF.

The chain carries TRBV5-1 and TRBJ2-1, with 10 bases matching TRBD2. The J segment lost 2 bases and the V segment lost 2 bases, leaving 1 base of the junction unmatched. Germline V gives CDR1 SGHRS, CDR2 YFSETQ. This CDR3 comprises 15 residues. The CDR3 region has the DNA TGCGCCAGCAGCTTAGCGGGGGGGGCCTACAATGAGCAGTTCTTC. It is translated as CASSLAGGAYNEQFF. The entire variable domain, with the rest obtained from reference TRBV5-1 and TRBJ2-1, is as follows: KAGVTQTPRYLIKTRGQQVTLSCSPISGHRSVSWYQQTPGQGLQFLFEYFSETQRNKGNFPGRFSGRQFSNSRSEMNVSTLELGDSALYLCASSLAGGAYNEQFFGPGTRLTVL.

This chain uses TRBV7-2 with TRBJ2-1; TRBD2 matches at 8 bases. Trimming cost V 1 base and J 9 bases; bases outside gene matches: 14. Germline CDR1 SGHTA, CDR2 FQGNSA. The CDR3 loop spans 17 amino acids. DNA for the CDR3: TGTGCCAGCAGCTTAGGGTCGGGTGGACTAGCCGTTGGTGAGCAGTTCTTC. Translation gives CASSLGSGGLAVGEQFF.

The V call is TRBV9, the J call TRBJ1-1; tentatively, D is TRBD1 (5 bases). Trimming removed 3 bases from V and 5 bases from J, with 14 bases in between. CDR3 length: 14 residues. Germline V gene data show CDR1 as SGDLS and CDR2 as YYNGEE. CDR3 region: CASSGGRGGTEAFF. The CDR3 nucleotides are TGTGCCAGCAGCGGCGGGCGGGGGGGAACTGAAGCTTTCTTT.

V and J are TRBV6-4 and TRBJ2-3; 7 nucleotides line up with TRBD2. Germline V CDR1 and CDR2: MRHNA, SNTAGT. The CDR3 has 13 residues. Germline trimming cut 0 bases from V and 7 bases from J; bases unmatched to any gene: 1. CDR3 nucleotides: TGTGCCAGCAGTGACTCAGCGGGGTATACGCAGTATTTT. This translates into CASSDSAGYTQYF.